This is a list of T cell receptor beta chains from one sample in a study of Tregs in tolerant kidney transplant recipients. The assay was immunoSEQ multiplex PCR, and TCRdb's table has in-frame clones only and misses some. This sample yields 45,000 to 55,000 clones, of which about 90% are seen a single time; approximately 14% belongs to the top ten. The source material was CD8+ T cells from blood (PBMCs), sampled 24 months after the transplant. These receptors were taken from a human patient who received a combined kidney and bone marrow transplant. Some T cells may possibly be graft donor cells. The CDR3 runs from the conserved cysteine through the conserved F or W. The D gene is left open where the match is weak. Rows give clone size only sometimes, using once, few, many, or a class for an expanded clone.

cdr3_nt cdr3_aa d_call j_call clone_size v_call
TGTGCCAGCAGTTTATGGAGGGAGGACTACGAGCAGTACTTC CASSLWREDYEQYF NA TRBJ2-7 NA TRBV28
TGTGCCAGCAGTCGAGGACTTGGGTTCACTGAAGCTTTCTTT CASSRGLGFTEAFF NA TRBJ1-1 few TRBV2
TGCGCCAGCAGTCCTAACAGGGGGGTCCGAATCTACGAGCAGTACTTC CASSPNRGVRIYEQYF TRBD1 TRBJ2-7 NA TRBV10-1
TGTGCCAGCAGCGCAGGACAGGGGACTGAAGCTTTCTTT CASSAGQGTEAFF TRBD1 TRBJ1-1 NA TRBV9
TGTGCCGTACGGGACCAAGAGACCCAGTACTTC CAVRDQETQYF NA TRBJ2-5 NA TRBV6-1
TGCGCCAGCAGCCCCGACAGGGGGCTAGGCTACACCTTC CASSPDRGLGYTF TRBD1 TRBJ1-2 NA TRBV4-3
TGTGCCAGCAGCTTGGGTACAGGCGCCTACGAGCAGTACTTC CASSLGTGAYEQYF NA TRBJ2-7 NA TRBV5-6
TGTGCCAGCAGTTTGACAGCCCTTAACTATGGCTACACCTTC CASSLTALNYGYTF NA TRBJ1-2 NA TRBV27
TGTGCCAGCAGTTTATGGTTCAGCGGGAATTCACCCCTCCACTTT CASSLWFSGNSPLHF NA TRBJ1-6 NA TRBV27
TGTGCCAGCAGCTTAGGCCGAGGCCACGAGCAGTACTTC CASSLGRGHEQYF NA TRBJ2-7 NA TRBV13
TGTGCCAGCAGTTACTCAGGGGGAATCTACGAGCAGTACTTC CASSYSGGIYEQYF NA TRBJ2-7 NA TRBV6-5
TGTGCCAGCAGCGTAGCTAGCGACTACGAGCAGTACTTC CASSVASDYEQYF NA TRBJ2-7 NA TRBV9
TGTGCCAGCAGCCTAGCCGGTCTCTACAATGAGCAGTTCTTC CASSLAGLYNEQFF NA TRBJ2-1 NA TRBV27
TGTGCCAGCAGTGAATATGCAGGGGGCTCCTACGAGCAGTACTTC CASSEYAGGSYEQYF TRBD1 TRBJ2-7 NA TRBV2
TGTGCCAGTAGTATTGCGCGGAGCCTCAACTACGAGCAGTACTTC CASSIARSLNYEQYF NA TRBJ2-7 NA TRBV19
TGCGCCAGCAGCTTGGCAACAGGGTCCACTGAAGCTTTCTTT CASSLATGSTEAFF NA TRBJ1-1 NA TRBV5-1
TGTGCCAGCAGCTTTGACAGCTCGAACACCGGGGAGCTGTTTTTT CASSFDSSNTGELFF NA TRBJ2-2 NA TRBV7-3
TGTGCCAGCAGCCTTTCTGGGACTGCAGAAGAGACCCAGTACTTC CASSLSGTAEETQYF NA TRBJ2-5 NA TRBV7-9
TGTGCCAGCAGTGGGGGCGTTGACGAGCAGTACTTC CASSGGVDEQYF NA TRBJ2-7 NA TRBV27
TGTGCCACCAGCAATACTCGGGAGGCTACAAGCACAGATACGCAGTATTTT CATSNTREATSTDTQYF TRBD2 TRBJ2-3 NA TRBV15
TGTGCCAGCAGCGTAGGGTGGGGTCGGGGAAACATTCAGTACTTC CASSVGWGRGNIQYF NA TRBJ2-4 NA TRBV9
TGTGCCAGCTCACCACGAGACGGGAGTTCAGGGAACATTCAGTACTTC CASSPRDGSSGNIQYF NA TRBJ2-4 NA TRBV18
TGTGCCAGCAGCGTAATCGGGGGAGACTATGGCTACACCTTC CASSVIGGDYGYTF NA TRBJ1-2 NA TRBV9
TGTGCCAGCAGCGTAGGTCCTCAGGGGGGACAGCCCCAGCATTTT CASSVGPQGGQPQHF TRBD1 TRBJ1-5 NA TRBV9
TGTGCCATCAGTGAGATGACGACAGGCTCTCGAGGGAACACCATATATTTT CAISEMTTGSRGNTIYF NA TRBJ1-3 NA TRBV10-3
TGTGCCACCAGCCGAGAGAGACAGGGGGGAAGCGGGGAGCTGTTTTTT CATSRERQGGSGELFF TRBD1 TRBJ2-2 NA TRBV15
TGTGCCAGCAGCGACTCAGGGGACCGGGGCGGGGAGCTGTTTTTT CASSDSGDRGGELFF NA TRBJ2-2 NA TRBV9
TGTGCCAGTTTAATAGTACAGGGGGCTGTGGGAGATACGCAGTATTTT CASLIVQGAVGDTQYF TRBD1 TRBJ2-3 NA TRBV4-2
TGTGCCAGCAGCGGCCCAGGGGGCACAGATACGCAGTATTTT CASSGPGGTDTQYF NA TRBJ2-3 NA TRBV9
TGTGCCAGCAGCTTACCCTTAGCGGGGGGGCGTAGCACAGATACGCAGTATTTT CASSLPLAGGRSTDTQYF TRBD2 TRBJ2-3 NA TRBV7-2
TGTGCCAGCAGCGTAGAGGCGGCGAGCTCCTACAATGAGCAGTTCTTC CASSVEAASSYNEQFF NA TRBJ2-1 NA TRBV9
TGTGCCAGCAGGTCCACTAGCACCGGGGAGCTGTTTTTT CASRSTSTGELFF NA TRBJ2-2 NA TRBV2
TGCAGCGCTGTCGGGGGGTTTGGCTACACCTTC CSAVGGFGYTF NA TRBJ1-2 once TRBV29-1
TGTGCCAGCAGCATGGGCCCCTATCAGCCCCAGCATTTT CASSMGPYQPQHF NA TRBJ1-5 NA TRBV7-3
TGTGCCAGCAGCCTCGGACAGGGGCAAGAGACCCAGTACTTC CASSLGQGQETQYF TRBD1 TRBJ2-5 NA TRBV13
TGCGCCAGCAGCCTATACAATGAGCAGTTCTTC CASSLYNEQFF NA TRBJ2-1 NA TRBV4-1
TGTGCCAGCAGCCCCAGCGAAGGGGGCATCTACTATGGCTACACCTTC CASSPSEGGIYYGYTF TRBD1 TRBJ1-2 few TRBV7-9
TGTGCCAGCAGCTTGGACGGGACAGACTATGGCTACACCTTC CASSLDGTDYGYTF TRBD1 TRBJ1-2 few TRBV4-2
TGTGCCAGCAGACAAGGGCAGGGCTACGAGCAGTACTTC CASRQGQGYEQYF NA TRBJ2-7 NA TRBV6-5
TGTGCCAGCAGTGAATGGACAGGGAGAGGCCAAGAGACCCAGTACTTC CASSEWTGRGQETQYF TRBD1 TRBJ2-5 NA TRBV6-1
TGCGCCAGCAGCCAAGACTGGGGGGGGTCCTACAATGAGCAGTTCTTC CASSQDWGGSYNEQFF TRBD2 TRBJ2-1 NA TRBV4-3
TGTGCCAGCAGCCTTCAGGAAAACTTGTACTATGGCTACACCTTC CASSLQENLYYGYTF NA TRBJ1-2 NA TRBV7-9
TGTGCCAGCAGCTTGGGGGTGGGAGGGCCCTACGAGCAGTACTTC CASSLGVGGPYEQYF TRBD2 TRBJ2-7 NA TRBV5-6
TGTGCCAGCAGCTTATACAGGGACAGTAGCTACGAGCAGTACTTC CASSLYRDSSYEQYF TRBD1 TRBJ2-7 NA TRBV7-2
TGCGCCAGCAGTGAGTCCCCAGGGCTGGCGAACACTGAAGCTTTCTTT CASSESPGLANTEAFF NA TRBJ1-1 NA TRBV10-1
TGTGCCAGCAGTTTACCTAGAGGGCCCCAGCATTTT CASSLPRGPQHF NA TRBJ1-5 NA TRBV28
TGCGCCAGCAGCGGGGACAGGGGGCGCAACACTGAAGCTTTCTTT CASSGDRGRNTEAFF TRBD1 TRBJ1-1 once TRBV5-1
TGTGCCAGCAGCTGGGACAGTACCTACGAGCAGTACTTC CASSWDSTYEQYF TRBD1 TRBJ2-7 NA TRBV9
TGTGCCAGTAGTATAATCCAGGGTGAGCAGTACTTC CASSIIQGEQYF NA TRBJ2-7 NA TRBV19
TGTGCCAGCAGCGACATTCTTAACAATGAGCAGTTCTTC CASSDILNNEQFF NA TRBJ2-1 few TRBV7-9